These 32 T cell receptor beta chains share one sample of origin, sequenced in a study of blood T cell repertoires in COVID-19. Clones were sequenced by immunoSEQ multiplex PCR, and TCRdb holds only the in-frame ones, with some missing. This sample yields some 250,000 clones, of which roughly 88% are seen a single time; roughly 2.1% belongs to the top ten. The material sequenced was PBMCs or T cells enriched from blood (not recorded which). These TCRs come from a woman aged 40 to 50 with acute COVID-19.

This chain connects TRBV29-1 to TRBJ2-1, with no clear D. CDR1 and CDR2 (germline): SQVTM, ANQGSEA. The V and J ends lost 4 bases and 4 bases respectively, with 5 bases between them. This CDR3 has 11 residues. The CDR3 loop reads CSVAGYNEQFF. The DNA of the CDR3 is TGCAGCGTTGCCGGGTACAATGAGCAGTTCTTC.

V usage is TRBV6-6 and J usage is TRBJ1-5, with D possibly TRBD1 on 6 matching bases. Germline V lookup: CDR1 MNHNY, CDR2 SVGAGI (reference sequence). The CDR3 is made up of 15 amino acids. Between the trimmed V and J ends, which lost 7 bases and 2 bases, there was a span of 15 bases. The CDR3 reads CASTQQGSGNQPQHF. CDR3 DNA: TGTGCCAGCACCCAACAGGGTTCGGGCAATCAGCCCCAGCATTTT.

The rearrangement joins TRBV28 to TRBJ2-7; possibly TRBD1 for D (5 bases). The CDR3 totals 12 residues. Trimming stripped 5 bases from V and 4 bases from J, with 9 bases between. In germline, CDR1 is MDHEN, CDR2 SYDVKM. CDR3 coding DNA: TGTGCCAGCAGTGAAGGGGATTACGAGCAGTACTTC. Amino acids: CASSEGDYEQYF.

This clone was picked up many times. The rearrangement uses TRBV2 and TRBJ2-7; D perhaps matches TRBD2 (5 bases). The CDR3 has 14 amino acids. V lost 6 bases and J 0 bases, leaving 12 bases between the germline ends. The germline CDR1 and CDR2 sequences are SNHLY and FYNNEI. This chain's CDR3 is CASRWDGSSYEQYF. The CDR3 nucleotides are TGTGCCAGCAGGTGGGATGGGAGCTCCTACGAGCAGTACTTC. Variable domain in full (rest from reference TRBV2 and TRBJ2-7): EPEVTQTPSHQVTQMGQEVILRCVPISNHLYFYWYRQILGQKVEFLVSFYNNEISEKSEIFDDQFSVERPDGSNFTLKIRSTKLEDSAMYFCASRWDGSSYEQYFGPGTRLTVT.

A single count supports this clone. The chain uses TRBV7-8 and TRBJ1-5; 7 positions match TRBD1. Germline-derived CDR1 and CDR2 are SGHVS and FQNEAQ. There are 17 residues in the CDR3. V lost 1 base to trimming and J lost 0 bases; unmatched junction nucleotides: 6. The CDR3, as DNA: TGTGCCAGCAGCTTAGGACGGGGACAGCTTAGCAATCAGCCCCAGCATTTT. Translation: CASSLGRGQLSNQPQHF.

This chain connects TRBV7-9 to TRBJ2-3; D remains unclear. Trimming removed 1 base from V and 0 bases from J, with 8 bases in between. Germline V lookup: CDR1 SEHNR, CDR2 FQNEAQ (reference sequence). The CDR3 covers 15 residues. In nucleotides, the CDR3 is TGTGCCAGCAGCTTAGGAGACACTAGCACAGATACGCAGTATTTT. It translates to CASSLGDTSTDTQYF.

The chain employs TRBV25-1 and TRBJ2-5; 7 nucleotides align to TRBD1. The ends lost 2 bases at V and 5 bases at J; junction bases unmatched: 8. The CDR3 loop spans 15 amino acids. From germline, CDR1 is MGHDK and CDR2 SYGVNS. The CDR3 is CASSEGNRGGETQYF. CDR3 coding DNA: TGTGCCAGCAGTGAAGGGAACAGGGGTGGGGAGACCCAGTACTTC.

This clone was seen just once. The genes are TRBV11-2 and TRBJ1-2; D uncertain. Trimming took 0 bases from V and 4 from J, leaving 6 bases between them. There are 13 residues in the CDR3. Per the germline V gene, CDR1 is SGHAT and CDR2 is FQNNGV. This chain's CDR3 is CASSLEEVYGYTF. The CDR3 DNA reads TGTGCCAGCAGCTTAGAGGAGGTCTATGGCTACACCTTC. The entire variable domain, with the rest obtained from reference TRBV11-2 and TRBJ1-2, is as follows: EAGVAQSPRYKIIEKRQSVAFWCNPISGHATLYWYQQILGQGPKLLIQFQNNGVVDDSQLPKDRFSAERLKGVDSTLKIQPAKLEDSAVYLCASSLEEVYGYTFGSGTRLTVV.

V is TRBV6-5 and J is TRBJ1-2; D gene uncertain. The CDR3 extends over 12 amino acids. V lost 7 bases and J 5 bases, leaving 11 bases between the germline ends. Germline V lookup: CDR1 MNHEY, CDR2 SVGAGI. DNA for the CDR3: TGTGCCAGCACCCGGGAGAATTATGGCTACACCTTC. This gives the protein CASTRENYGYTF.

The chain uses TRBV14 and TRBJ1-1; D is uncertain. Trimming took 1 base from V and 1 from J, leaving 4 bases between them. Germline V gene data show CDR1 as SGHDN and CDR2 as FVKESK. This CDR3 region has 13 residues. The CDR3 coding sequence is TGTGCCAGCAGCCAAGGAGGGAACACTGAAGCTTTCTTT. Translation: CASSQGGNTEAFF.

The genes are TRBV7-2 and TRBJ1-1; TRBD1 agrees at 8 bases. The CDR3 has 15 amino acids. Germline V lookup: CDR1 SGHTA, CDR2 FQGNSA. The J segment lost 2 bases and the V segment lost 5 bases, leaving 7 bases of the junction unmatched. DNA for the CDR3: TGTGCCAGCAGCCCGACAGGGGTTTCTAACACTGAAGCTTTCTTT. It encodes CASSPTGVSNTEAFF.

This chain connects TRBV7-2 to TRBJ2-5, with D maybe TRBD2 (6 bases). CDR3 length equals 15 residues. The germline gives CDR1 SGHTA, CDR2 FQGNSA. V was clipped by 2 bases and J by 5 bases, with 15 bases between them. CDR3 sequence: CASSLQTSILETQYF. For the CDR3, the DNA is TGTGCCAGCAGCTTACAAACTAGCATTTTGGAGACCCAGTACTTC.

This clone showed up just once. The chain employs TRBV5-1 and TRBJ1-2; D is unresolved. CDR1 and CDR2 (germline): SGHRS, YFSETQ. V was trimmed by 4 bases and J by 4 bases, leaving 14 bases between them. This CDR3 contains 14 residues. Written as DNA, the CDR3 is TGCGCCAGCAGCGACGCAGGAAAGGTCTATGGCTACACCTTC. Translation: CASSDAGKVYGYTF. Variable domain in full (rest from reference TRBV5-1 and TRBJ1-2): KAGVTQTPRYLIKTRGQQVTLSCSPISGHRSVSWYQQTPGQGLQFLFEYFSETQRNKGNFPGRFSGRQFSNSRSEMNVSTLELGDSALYLCASSDAGKVYGYTFGSGTRLTVV.

The CDR3 reads CASSPTSGGFTDTQYF. The CDR3 bases are TGTGCCAGCAGCCCCACCAGCGGGGGGTTCACAGATACGCAGTATTTT. This chain links TRBV7-2 with TRBJ2-3, with TRBD2 matching 9 bases. This CDR3 is 16 amino acids long. Germline V lookup: CDR1 SGHTA, CDR2 FQGNSA. V trimming: 5 bases; J trimming: 2 bases; junction bases outside the gene matches: 8.

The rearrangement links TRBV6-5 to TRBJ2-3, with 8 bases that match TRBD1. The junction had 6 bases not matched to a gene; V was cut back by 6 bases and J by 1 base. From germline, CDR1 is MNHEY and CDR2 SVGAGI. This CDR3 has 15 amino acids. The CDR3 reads CASRSRGLGTDTQYF. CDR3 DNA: TGTGCCAGCAGGTCCAGGGGGCTAGGCACAGATACGCAGTATTTT.

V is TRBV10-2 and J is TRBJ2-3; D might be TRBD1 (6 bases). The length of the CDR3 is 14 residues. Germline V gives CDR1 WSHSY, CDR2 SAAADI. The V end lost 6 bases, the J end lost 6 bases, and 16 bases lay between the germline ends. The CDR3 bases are TGCGCCAGCAGCATTGGGGGCAGCCTTGATACGCAGTATTTT. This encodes CASSIGGSLDTQYF.

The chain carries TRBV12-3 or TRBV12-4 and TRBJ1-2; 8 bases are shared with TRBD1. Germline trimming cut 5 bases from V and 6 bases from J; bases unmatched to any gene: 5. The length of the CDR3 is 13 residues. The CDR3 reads CASSADRVDGYTF. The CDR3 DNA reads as TGTGCCAGCAGTGCGGACAGGGTGGATGGCTACACCTTC.

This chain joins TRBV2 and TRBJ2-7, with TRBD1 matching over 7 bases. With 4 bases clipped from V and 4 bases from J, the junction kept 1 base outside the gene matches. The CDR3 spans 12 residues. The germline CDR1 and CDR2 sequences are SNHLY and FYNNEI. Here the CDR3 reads CASSAQGYEQYF. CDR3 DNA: TGTGCCAGCAGTGCACAGGGGTACGAGCAGTACTTC.

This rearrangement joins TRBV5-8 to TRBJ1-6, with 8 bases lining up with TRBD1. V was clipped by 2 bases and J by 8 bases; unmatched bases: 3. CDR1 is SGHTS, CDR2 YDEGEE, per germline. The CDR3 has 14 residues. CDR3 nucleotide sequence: TGTGCCAGCAGCTTCAGGACAGGGTATTCACCCCTCCACTTT. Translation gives CASSFRTGYSPLHF. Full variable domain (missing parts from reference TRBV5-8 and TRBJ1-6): EAGVTQSPTHLIKTRGQQATLRCSPISGHTSVYWYQQALGLGLQFLLWYDEGEERNRGNFPPRFSGRQFPNYSSELNVNALELEDSALYLCASSFRTGYSPLHFGNGTRLTVT.

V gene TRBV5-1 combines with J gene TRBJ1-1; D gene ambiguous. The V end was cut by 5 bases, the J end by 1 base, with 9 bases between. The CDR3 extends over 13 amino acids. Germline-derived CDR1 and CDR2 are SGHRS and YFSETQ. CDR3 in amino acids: CASSISGNTEAFF. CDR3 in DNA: TGCGCCAGCAGTATCTCCGGGAACACTGAAGCTTTCTTT. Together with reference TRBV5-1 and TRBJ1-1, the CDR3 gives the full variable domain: KAGVTQTPRYLIKTRGQQVTLSCSPISGHRSVSWYQQTPGQGLQFLFEYFSETQRNKGNFPGRFSGRQFSNSRSEMNVSTLELGDSALYLCASSISGNTEAFFGQGTRLTVV.

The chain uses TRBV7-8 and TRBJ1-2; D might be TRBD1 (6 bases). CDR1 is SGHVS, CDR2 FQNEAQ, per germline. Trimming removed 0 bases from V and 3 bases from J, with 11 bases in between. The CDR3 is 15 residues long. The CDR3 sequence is CASSLAKGGDYGYTF. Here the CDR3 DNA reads TGTGCCAGCAGCTTAGCGAAAGGGGGGGACTATGGCTACACCTTC. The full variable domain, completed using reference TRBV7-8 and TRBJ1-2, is GAGVSQSPRYKVAKRGQDVALRCDPISGHVSLFWYQQALGQGPEFLTYFQNEAQLDKSGLPSDRFFAERPEGSVSTLKIQRTQQEDSAVYLCASSLAKGGDYGYTFGSGTRLTVV.

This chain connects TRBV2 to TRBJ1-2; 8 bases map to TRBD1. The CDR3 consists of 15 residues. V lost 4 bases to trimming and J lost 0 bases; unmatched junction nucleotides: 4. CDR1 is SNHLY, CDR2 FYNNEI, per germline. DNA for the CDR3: TGTGCCAGCAGTGTTGAACAGGGGGCTAACTATGGCTACACCTTC. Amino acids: CASSVEQGANYGYTF.

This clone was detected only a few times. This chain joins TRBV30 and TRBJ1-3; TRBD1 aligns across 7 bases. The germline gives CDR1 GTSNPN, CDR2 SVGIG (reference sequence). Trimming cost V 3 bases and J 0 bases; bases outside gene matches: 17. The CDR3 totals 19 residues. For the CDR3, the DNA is TGTGCCTGGAGGGACAAACTCGAGACCGGGACAGTCTCTGGAAACACCATATATTTT. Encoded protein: CAWRDKLETGTVSGNTIYF.

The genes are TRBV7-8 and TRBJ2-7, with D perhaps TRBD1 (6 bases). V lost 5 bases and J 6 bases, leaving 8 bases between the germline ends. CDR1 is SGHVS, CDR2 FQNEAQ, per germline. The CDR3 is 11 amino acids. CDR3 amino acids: CASSLQGEQYF. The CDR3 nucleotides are TGTGCCAGCAGCCTACAGGGCGAGCAGTACTTC. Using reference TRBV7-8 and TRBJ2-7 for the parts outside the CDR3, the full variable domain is GAGVSQSPRYKVAKRGQDVALRCDPISGHVSLFWYQQALGQGPEFLTYFQNEAQLDKSGLPSDRFFAERPEGSVSTLKIQRTQQEDSAVYLCASSLQGEQYFGPGTRLTVT.

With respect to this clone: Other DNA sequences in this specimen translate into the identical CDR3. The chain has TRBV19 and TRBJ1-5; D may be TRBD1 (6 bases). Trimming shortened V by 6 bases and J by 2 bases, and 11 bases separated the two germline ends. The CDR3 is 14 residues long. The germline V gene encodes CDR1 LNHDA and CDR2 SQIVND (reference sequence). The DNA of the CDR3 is TGTGCCAGTAGCATACAGGGCGGCAATCAGCCCCAGCATTTT. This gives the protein CASSIQGGNQPQHF. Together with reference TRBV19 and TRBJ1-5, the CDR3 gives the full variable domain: DGGITQSPKYLFRKEGQNVTLSCEQNLNHDAMYWYRQDPGQGLRLIYYSQIVNDFQKGDIAEGYSVSREKKESFPLTVTSAQKNPTAFYLCASSIQGGNQPQHFGDGTRLSIL.

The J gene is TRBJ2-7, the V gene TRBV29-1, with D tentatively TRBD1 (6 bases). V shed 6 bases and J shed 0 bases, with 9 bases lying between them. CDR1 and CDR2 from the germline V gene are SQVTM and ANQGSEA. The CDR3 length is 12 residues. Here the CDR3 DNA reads TGCAGCGTCAGGACAGCCTCCTACGAGCAGTACTTC. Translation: CSVRTASYEQYF.

In DNA form, the CDR3 reads TGTGCCAGCTCACCTGCTGGCGGGAAGGCTAACTATGGCTACACCTTC. This gives the protein CASSPAGGKANYGYTF. This chain connects TRBV18 to TRBJ1-2; unclear D gene. Germline values: CDR1 KGHSH, CDR2 LQKENI. Trimming cost V 3 bases and J 0 bases, with 14 bases left between them. This CDR3 comprises 16 residues. The full variable domain, rest sourced from reference TRBV18 and TRBJ1-2, is NAGVMQNPRHLVRRRGQEARLRCSPMKGHSHVYWYRQLPEEGLKFMVYLQKENIIDESGMPKERFSAEFPKEGPSILRIQQVVRGDSAAYFCASSPAGGKANYGYTFGSGTRLTVV.

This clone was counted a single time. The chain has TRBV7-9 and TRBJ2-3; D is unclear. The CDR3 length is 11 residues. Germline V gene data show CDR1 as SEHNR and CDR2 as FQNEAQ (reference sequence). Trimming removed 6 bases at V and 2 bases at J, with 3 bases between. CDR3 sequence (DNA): TGTGCCAGCAGTCACACAGATACGCAGTATTTT. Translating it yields CASSHTDTQYF.

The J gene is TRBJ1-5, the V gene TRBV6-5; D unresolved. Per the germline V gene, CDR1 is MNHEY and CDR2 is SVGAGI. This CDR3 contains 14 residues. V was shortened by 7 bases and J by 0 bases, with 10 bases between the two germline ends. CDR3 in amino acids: CASMQHYSNQPQHF. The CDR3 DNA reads TGTGCCAGCATGCAGCACTATAGCAATCAGCCCCAGCATTTT.

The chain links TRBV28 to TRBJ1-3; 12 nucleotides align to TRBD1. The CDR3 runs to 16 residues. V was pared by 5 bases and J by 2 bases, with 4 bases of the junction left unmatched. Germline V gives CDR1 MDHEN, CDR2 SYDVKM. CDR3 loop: CASSLGTGGTGNTIYF. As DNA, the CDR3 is TGTGCCAGCAGTCTAGGGACAGGGGGCACTGGAAACACCATATATTTT.

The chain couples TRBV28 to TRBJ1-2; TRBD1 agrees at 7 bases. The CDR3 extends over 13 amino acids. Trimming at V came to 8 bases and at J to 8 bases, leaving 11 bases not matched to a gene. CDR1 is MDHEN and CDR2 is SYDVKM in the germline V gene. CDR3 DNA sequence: TGTGCCAGCCAACCCGACAGGGCTGGGGGCTACACCTTC. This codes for CASQPDRAGGYTF.

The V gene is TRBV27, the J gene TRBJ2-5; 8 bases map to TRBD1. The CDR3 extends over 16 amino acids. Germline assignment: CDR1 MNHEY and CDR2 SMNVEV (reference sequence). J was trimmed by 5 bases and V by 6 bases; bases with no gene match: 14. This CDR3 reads CASRTTAGGAWETQYF. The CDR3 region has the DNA TGTGCCAGCAGGACAACAGCAGGGGGCGCGTGGGAGACCCAGTACTTC.